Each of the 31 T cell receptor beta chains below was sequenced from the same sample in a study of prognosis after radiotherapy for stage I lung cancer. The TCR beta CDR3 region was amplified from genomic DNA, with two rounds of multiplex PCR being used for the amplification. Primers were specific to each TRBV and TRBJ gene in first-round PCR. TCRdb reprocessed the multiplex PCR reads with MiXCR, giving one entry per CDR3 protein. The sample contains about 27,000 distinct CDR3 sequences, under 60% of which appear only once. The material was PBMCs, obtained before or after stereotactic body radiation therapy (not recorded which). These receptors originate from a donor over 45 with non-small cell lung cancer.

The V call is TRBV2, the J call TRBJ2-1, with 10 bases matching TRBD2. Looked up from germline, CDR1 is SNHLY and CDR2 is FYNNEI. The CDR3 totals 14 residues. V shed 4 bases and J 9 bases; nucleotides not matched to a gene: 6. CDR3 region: CASSALAGTSEQFF. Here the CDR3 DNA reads TGTGCCAGCAGTGCACTAGCGGGAACATCTGAGCAGTTCTTC.

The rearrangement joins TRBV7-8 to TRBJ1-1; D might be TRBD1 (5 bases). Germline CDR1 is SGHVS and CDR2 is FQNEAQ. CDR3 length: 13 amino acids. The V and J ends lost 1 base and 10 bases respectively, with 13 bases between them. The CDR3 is CASSLGGRQGAFF. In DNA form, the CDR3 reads TGTGCCAGCAGCTTAGGGGGACGCCAGGGAGCTTTCTTT. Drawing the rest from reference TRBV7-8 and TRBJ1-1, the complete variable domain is GAGVSQSPRYKVAKRGQDVALRCDPISGHVSLFWYQQALGQGPEFLTYFQNEAQLDKSGLPSDRFFAERPEGSVSTLKIQRTQQEDSAVYLCASSLGGRQGAFFGQGTRLTVV.

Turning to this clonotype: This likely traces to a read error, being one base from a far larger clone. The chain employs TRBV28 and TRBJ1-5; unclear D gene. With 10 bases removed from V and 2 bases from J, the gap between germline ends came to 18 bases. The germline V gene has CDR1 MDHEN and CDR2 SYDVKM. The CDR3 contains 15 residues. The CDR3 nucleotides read TGTGCCATCTGGGATCTAGCCATTGGCAATCAGCCCCAGCATTTT. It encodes CAIWDLAIGNQPQHF.

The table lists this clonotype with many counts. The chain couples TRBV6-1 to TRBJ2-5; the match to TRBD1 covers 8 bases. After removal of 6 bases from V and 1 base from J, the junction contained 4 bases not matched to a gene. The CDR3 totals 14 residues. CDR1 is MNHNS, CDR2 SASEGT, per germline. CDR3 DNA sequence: TGTGCCAGCAGCAAGACAGGGGCCCAAGAGACCCAGTACTTC. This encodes CASSKTGAQETQYF.

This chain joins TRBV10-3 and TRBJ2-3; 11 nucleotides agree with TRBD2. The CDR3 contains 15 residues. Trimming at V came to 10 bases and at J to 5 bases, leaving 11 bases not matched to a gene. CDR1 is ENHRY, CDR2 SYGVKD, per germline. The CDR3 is CATSDSGGAEDTQYF. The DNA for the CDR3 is TGTGCCACCTCAGATAGCGGGGGGGCCGAAGATACGCAGTATTTT.

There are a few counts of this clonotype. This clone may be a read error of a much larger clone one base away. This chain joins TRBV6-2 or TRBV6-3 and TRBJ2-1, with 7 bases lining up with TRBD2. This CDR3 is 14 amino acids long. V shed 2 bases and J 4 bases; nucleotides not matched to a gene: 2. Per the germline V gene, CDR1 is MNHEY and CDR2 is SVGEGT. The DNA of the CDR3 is TGTGCCAGCAGTTACGGGCGGGAGTACAATGAGCAGTTCTTC. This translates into CASSYGREYNEQFF.

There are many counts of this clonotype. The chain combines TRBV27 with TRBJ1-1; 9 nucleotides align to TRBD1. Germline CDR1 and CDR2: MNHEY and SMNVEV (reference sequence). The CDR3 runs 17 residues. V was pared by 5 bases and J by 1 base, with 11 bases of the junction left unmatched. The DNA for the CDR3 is TGTGCCAGCAGTGCCAGACAGGGGGGGGGGACGAACACTGAAGCTTTCTTT. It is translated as CASSARQGGGTNTEAFF.

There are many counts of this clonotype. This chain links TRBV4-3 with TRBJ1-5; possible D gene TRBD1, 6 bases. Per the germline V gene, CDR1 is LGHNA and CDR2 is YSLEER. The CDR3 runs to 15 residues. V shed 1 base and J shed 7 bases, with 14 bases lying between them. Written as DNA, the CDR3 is TGCGCCAGCAGCCAAGGCACAGGGATGGGCCAGCCCCAGCATTTT. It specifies CASSQGTGMGQPQHF.

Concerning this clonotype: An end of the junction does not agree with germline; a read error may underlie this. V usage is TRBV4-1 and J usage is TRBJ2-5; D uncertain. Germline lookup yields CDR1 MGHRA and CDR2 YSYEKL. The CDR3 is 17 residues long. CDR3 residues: CASSQDVPGWYQETQYF. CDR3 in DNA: TGCGCCAGCAGTCAAGATGTTCCGGGCTGGTACCAAGAGACCCAGTACTTC.

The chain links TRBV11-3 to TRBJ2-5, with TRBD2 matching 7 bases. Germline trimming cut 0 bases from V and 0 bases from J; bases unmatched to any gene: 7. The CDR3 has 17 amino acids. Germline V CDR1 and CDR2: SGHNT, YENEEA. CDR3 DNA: TGTGCCAGCAGCTTAGATCGAGCGGGACTGTACCAAGAGACCCAGTACTTC. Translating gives CASSLDRAGLYQETQYF.

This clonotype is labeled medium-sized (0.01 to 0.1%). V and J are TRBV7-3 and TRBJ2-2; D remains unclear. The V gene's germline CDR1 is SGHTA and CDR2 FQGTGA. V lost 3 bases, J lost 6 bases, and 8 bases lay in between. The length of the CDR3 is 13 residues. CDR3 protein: CASSFIGSGELFF. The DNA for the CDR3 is TGTGCCAGCAGCTTTATTGGTTCCGGGGAGCTGTTTTTT. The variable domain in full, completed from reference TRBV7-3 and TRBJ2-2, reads GAGVSQTPSNKVTEKGKYVELRCDPISGHTALYWYRQSLGQGPEFLIYFQGTGAADDSGLPNDRFFAVRPEGSVSTLKIQRTERGDSAVYLCASSFIGSGELFFGEGSRLTVL.

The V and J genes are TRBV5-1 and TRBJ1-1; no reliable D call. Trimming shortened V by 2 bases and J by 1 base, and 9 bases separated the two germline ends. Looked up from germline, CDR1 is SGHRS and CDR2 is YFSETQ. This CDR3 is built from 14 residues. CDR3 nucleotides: TGCGCCAGCAGCTTAAATAACAGGAACACTGAAGCTTTCTTT. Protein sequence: CASSLNNRNTEAFF.

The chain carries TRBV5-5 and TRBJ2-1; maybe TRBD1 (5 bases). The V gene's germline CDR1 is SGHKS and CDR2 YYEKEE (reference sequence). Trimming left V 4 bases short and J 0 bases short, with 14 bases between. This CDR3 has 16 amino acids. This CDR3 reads CASSPGQRSSYNEQFF. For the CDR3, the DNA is TGTGCCAGCAGCCCAGGACAACGGAGCTCCTACAATGAGCAGTTCTTC. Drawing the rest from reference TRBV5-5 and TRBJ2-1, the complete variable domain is DAGVTQSPTHLIKTRGQQVTLRCSPISGHKSVSWYQQVLGQGPQFIFQYYEKEERGRGNFPDRFSARQFPNYSSELNVNALLLGDSALYLCASSPGQRSSYNEQFFGPGTRLTVL.

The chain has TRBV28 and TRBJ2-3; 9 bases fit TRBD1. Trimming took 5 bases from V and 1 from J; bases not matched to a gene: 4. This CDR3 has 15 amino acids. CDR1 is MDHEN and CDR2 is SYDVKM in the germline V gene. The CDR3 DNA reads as TGTGCCAGCAGTATGGACAGGGGAGGCACAGATACGCAGTATTTT. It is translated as CASSMDRGGTDTQYF. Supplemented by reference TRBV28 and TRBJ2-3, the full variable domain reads DVKVTQSSRYLVKRTGEKVFLECVQDMDHENMFWYRQDPGLGLRLIYFSYDVKMKEKGDIPEGYSVSREKKERFSLILESASTNQTSMYLCASSMDRGGTDTQYFGPGTRLTVL.

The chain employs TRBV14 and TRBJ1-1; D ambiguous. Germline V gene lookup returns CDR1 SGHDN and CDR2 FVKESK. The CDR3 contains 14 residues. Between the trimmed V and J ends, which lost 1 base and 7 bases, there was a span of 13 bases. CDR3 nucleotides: TGTGCCAGCAGCCAAGCCTTGGAGCCTAATGAAGCTTTCTTT. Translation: CASSQALEPNEAFF.

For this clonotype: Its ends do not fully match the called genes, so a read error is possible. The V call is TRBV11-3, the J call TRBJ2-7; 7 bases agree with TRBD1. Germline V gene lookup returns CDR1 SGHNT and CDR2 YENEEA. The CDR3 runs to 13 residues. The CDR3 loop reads CVSSHGTAYEQYF. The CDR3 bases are TGTGTCAGCAGCCACGGGACAGCCTACGAGCAGTACTTC.

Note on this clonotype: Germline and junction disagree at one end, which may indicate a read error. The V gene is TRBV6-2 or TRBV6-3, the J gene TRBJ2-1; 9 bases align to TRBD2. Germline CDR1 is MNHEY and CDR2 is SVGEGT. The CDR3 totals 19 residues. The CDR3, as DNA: TGTGCCAGAAGTTACAACACGGCGGGAGGGGCCAGCTCGTACAATGAGCAGTTCTTC. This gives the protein CARSYNTAGGASSYNEQFF.

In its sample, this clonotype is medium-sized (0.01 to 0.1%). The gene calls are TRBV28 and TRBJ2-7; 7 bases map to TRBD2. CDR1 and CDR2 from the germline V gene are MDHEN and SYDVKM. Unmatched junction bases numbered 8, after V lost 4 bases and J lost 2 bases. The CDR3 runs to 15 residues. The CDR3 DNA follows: TGTGCCAGCAGTTACGGGGCTAGCGGCCCCTACGAGCAGTACTTC. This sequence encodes CASSYGASGPYEQYF.

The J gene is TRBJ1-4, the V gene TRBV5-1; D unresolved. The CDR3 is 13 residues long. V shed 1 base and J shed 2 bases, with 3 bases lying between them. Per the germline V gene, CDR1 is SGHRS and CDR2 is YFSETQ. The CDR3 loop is CASSLPTNEKLFF. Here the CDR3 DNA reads TGCGCCAGCAGCTTGCCGACTAATGAAAAACTGTTTTTT.

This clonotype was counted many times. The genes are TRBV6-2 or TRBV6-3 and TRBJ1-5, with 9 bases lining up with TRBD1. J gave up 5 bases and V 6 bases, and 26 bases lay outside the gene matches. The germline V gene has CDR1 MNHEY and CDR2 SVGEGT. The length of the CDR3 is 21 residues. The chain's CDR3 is CASRYRGRKQEQRCPHQPQHF. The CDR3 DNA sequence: TGTGCCAGCAGATACAGGGGGCGCAAACAGGAGCAGCGGTGTCCTCATCAGCCCCAGCATTTT.

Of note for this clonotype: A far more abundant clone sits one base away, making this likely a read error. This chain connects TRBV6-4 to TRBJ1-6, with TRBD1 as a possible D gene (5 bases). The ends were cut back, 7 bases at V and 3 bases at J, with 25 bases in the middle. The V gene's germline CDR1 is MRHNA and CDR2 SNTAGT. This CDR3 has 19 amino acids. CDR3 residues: CASTSAVSWGLFYNSPLHF. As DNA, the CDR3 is TGTGCCAGCACCTCCGCAGTCTCGTGGGGCCTCTTCTATAATTCACCCCTCCACTTT.

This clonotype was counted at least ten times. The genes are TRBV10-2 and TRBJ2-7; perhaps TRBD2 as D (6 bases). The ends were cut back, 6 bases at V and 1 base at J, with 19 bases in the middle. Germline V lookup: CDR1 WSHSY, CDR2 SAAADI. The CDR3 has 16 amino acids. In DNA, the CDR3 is TGCGCCAGCAGCGAGGGACTCGGGGGAAGTTCCTACGAGCAGTACTTC. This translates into CASSEGLGGSSYEQYF.

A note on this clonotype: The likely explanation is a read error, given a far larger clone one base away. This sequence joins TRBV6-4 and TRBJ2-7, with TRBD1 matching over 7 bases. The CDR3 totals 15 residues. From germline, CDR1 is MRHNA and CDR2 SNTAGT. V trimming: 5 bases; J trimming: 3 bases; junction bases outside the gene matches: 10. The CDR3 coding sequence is TGTGCCAGCAGTTCGATTACAGGGGTAAACTACGAGCAGTACTTC. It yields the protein CASSSITGVNYEQYF.

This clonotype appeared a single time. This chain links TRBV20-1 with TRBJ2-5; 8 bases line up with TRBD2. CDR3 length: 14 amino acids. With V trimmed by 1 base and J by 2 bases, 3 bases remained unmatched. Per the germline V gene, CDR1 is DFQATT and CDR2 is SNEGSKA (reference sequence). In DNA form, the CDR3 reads TGCAGTGCTAGAGGGAGCGGGGGACAAGAGACCCAGTACTTC. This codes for CSARGSGGQETQYF.

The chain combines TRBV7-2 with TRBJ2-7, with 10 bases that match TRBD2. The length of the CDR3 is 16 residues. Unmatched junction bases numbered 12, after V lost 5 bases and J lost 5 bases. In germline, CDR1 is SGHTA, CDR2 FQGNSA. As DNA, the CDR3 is TGTGCCAGCAGCCCGTCCAGCGGGAGGGGTCTCAACGAGCAGTACTTC. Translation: CASSPSSGRGLNEQYF.

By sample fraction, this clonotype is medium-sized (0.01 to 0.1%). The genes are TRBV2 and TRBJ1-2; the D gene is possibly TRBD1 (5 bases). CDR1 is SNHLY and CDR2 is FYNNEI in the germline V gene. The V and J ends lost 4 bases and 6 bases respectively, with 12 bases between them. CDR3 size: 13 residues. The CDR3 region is CASSAETGNGYTF. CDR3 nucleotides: TGTGCCAGCAGTGCAGAAACAGGAAATGGCTACACCTTC.

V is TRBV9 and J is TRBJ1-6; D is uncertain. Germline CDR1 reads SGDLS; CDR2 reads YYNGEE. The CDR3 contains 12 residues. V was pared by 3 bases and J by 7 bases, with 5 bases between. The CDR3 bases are TGTGCCAGCAGCGGGGCCAATTCACCCCTCCACTTT. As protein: CASSGANSPLHF.

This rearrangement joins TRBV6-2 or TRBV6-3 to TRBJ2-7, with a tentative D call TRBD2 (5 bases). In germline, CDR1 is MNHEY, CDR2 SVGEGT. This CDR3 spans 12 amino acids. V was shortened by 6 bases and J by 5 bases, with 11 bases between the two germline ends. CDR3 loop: CASRSSTDEQYF. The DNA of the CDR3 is TGTGCCAGCAGGTCTAGCACCGACGAGCAGTACTTC.

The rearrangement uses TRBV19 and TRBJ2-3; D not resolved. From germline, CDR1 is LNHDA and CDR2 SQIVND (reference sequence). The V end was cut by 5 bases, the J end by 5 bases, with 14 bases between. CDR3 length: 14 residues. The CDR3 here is CASSPNSWVDTQYF. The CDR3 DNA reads TGTGCCAGTAGTCCAAATTCCTGGGTAGATACGCAGTATTTT.

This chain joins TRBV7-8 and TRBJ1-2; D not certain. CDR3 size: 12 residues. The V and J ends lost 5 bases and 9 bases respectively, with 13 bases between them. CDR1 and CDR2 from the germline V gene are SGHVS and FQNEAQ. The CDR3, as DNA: TGTGCCAGCAGCCCTAGCCTTGGTCGCTACACCTTC. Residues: CASSPSLGRYTF.

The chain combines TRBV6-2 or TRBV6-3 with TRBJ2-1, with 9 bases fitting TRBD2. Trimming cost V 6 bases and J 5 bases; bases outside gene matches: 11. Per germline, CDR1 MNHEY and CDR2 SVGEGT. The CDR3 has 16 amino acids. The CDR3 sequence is CASRRVWTSVHNEQFF. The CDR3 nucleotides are TGTGCCAGCAGGAGGGTCTGGACTAGCGTGCACAATGAGCAGTTCTTC.